This T cell receptor beta chain is drawn from a study of patients and donors after allogeneic stem cell transplantation. MiXCR was run by TCRdb on the RT-PCR reads, yielding one entry per CDR3 protein. The sample consists of fewer than 250,000 distinct CDR3 sequences, approximately 14% of them appearing once. The CDR3 has 16 amino acids. V was pared by 2 bases and J by 3 bases, with 3 bases of the junction left unmatched. Germline CDR1 and CDR2: MNHEY and SVGAGI. The source of this sequence is a human donor who was either an allogeneic HSCT recipient or a stem cell or donor lymphocyte infusion donor (not recorded which). It is not recorded whose cells these are; they may come from a transplant donor. J is TRBJ2-2 and V is TRBV6-5; 10 bases agree with TRBD2. The sample taken for sequencing was blood, either unsorted or a sorted T cell fraction (not recorded which). DNA for the CDR3: TGTGCCAGCAGTTACGTTGGACTAGCGGACACCGGGGAGCTGTTTTTT. Translation gives CASSYVGLADTGELFF.